This entry lists 10 T cell receptor beta chains sequenced from one sample in a study of CD8 T cells in ankylosing spondylitis. MiXCR was run by TCRdb on the 5' RACE reads, yielding one entry per CDR3 protein. The data contain 200,000 to 250,000 distinct CDR3 sequences, over 8.5% of them singletons. The sequencing input was blood, either unsorted or a sorted T cell fraction (not recorded which). These receptors all stem from a male donor with ankylosing spondylitis or in good health (not recorded which).

This clonotype has a count of ten or more. This chain connects TRBV29-1 to TRBJ2-1; 10 bases fit TRBD2. The germline V gene encodes CDR1 SQVTM and CDR2 ANQGSEA. The CDR3 is made up of 13 amino acids. The ends lost 6 bases at V and 8 bases at J; junction bases unmatched: 7. The CDR3 reads CSVSGRVRDEQFF. CDR3 DNA sequence: TGCAGCGTCAGCGGGAGGGTACGCGATGAGCAGTTCTTC.

There are many counts of this clonotype. The chain couples TRBV15 to TRBJ2-7; D not certain. Germline V gene sequence: CDR1 LNHNV, CDR2 YYDKDF (reference sequence). V was clipped by 1 base and J by 2 bases, with 6 bases between them. The CDR3 loop spans 13 amino acids. CDR3 amino acids: CATSRVLPYEQYF. CDR3 in DNA: TGTGCCACCAGCAGAGTCCTCCCCTACGAGCAGTACTTC.

This chain uses TRBV6-2 or TRBV6-3 with TRBJ2-2; D remains unclear. Trimming left V 0 bases short and J 0 bases short, with 14 bases between. The length of the CDR3 is 18 residues. From germline, CDR1 is MNHEY and CDR2 SVGEGT. The CDR3 sequence is CASSYSILLGTNTGELFF. CDR3 in DNA: TGTGCCAGCAGTTACTCGATTTTACTTGGGACGAACACCGGGGAGCTGTTTTTT.

The rearrangement links TRBV5-5 to TRBJ2-5; perhaps TRBD2 as D (6 bases). Trimming pared 6 bases from V and 1 base from J, leaving 13 bases between. The length of the CDR3 is 14 residues. Germline values: CDR1 SGHKS, CDR2 YYEKEE (reference sequence). The CDR3 DNA follows: TGTGCCAGCACCACCGGGACTTTCCAAGAGACCCAGTACTTC. The encoded protein is CASTTGTFQETQYF.

Concerning this clonotype: The junction shows a germline mismatch at one end, possibly a read error. The V and J genes are TRBV7-2 and TRBJ2-2; 8 bases map to TRBD1. The CDR3 has 16 residues. From germline, CDR1 is SGHTA and CDR2 FQGNSA. The DNA of the CDR3 is TGTGCCATCAGCTTAGAAGGGACAGGTCCACGGACGGAGCTGTTTTTT. As protein: CAISLEGTGPRTELFF.

This clonotype has a count of ten or more. V gene TRBV12-3 or TRBV12-4 combines with J gene TRBJ2-1; D is perhaps TRBD1 or TRBD2 (6 bases each). CDR3 length: 16 residues. Trimming stripped 6 bases from V and 7 bases from J, with 22 bases between. The CDR3 nucleotides are TGTGCCAGCAGACCGGGCGGGACAAGGCTCCTTAATGAGCAGTTCTTC. Translated, it gives CASRPGGTRLLNEQFF.

J is TRBJ2-3 and V is TRBV5-1; D may be TRBD1 (6 bases). This CDR3 region has 14 residues. V was clipped by 3 bases and J by 6 bases, with 14 bases between them. Per germline, CDR1 SGHRS and CDR2 YFSETQ. The CDR3 DNA is TGCGCCAGCAGCTCCGGACAGCGAAGGGATACGCAGTATTTT. This translates into CASSSGQRRDTQYF.

This clonotype was detected a few times. J is TRBJ1-4 and V is TRBV11-2, with unresolved D. CDR1 SGHAT and CDR2 FQNNGV come from the germline V gene. V was clipped by 2 bases and J by 4 bases, with 11 bases between them. CDR3 length: 15 amino acids. The CDR3 region is CASSLSAQFNEKLFF. CDR3 DNA: TGTGCCAGCAGCTTAAGTGCACAGTTTAATGAAAAACTGTTTTTT.

J is TRBJ1-1 and V is TRBV5-1; maybe TRBD1 (6 bases). Germline V CDR1 and CDR2: SGHRS, YFSETQ. The CDR3 has 15 amino acids. Trimming left V 2 bases short and J 4 bases short, with 15 bases between. The CDR3 loop is CASSFTLGGSTEAFF. The DNA for the CDR3 is TGCGCCAGCAGCTTCACCCTCGGGGGCAGCACTGAAGCTTTCTTT. The complete variable domain, with remaining parts taken from reference TRBV5-1 and TRBJ1-1, reads KAGVTQTPRYLIKTRGQQVTLSCSPISGHRSVSWYQQTPGQGLQFLFEYFSETQRNKGNFPGRFSGRQFSNSRSEMNVSTLELGDSALYLCASSFTLGGSTEAFFGQGTRLTVV.

This clonotype was found a few times. This chain links TRBV12-3 or TRBV12-4 with TRBJ1-5; D not certain. CDR3 length: 14 amino acids. V was trimmed by 6 bases and J by 4 bases, leaving 13 bases between them. The chain's CDR3 is CASSRAGINQPQHF. In DNA, the CDR3 is TGTGCCAGCAGCCGGGCCGGTATTAATCAGCCCCAGCATTTT.